This TCR beta chain was sequenced in a study of blood T cell repertoires in COVID-19. Study overall: Donors in the United States, Italy and Spain gave samples during acute or convalescent COVID-19. T cells, B-cell-depleted T cells, or PBMCs supplied cDNA or gDNA.

V was cut by 6 bases and J by 12 bases, with 21 bases left in between. Germline V gives CDR1 SGHNT, CDR2 YYREEE (reference sequence). The CDR3 has 13 residues. In assigning cohorts, the study relied on participant-reported clinical history. TCRdb's copy holds only in-frame clones and misses some; the assay was immunoSEQ multiplex PCR. The sample includes under 150,000 clones, 75% to 90% seen only once; the top ten take less than 2.5%. This TCR derives from a woman aged 45-60 years who had recovered from COVID-19. Specimen: PBMCs or T cells enriched from blood (not recorded which). The chain combines TRBV5-4 with TRBJ1-2, with D maybe TRBD1 (5 bases). Here the CDR3 reads CASTDRQKIENTF. The CDR3 DNA reads TGTGCCAGCACCGACCGACAGAAGATTGAGAACACCTTC.